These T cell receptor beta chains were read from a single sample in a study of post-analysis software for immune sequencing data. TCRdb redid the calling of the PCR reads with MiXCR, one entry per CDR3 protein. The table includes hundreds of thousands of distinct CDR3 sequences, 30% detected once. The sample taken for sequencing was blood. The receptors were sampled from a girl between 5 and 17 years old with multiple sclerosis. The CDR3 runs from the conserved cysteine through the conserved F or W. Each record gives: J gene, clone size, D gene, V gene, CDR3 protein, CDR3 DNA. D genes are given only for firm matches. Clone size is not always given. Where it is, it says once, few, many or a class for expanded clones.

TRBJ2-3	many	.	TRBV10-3	CAISGGTTDTQYF	TGTGCCATCAGCGGGGGAACCACAGATACGCAGTATTTT
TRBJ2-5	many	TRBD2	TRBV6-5	CASSSLAARETQYF	TGTGCCAGCAGTTCACTAGCGGCTAGAGAGACCCAGTACTTC
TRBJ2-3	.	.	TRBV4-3	CASSQDPGSDTQYF	TGCGCCAGCAGCCAAGATCCGGGCTCAGATACGCAGTATTTT
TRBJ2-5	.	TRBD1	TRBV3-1	CASSQGGQGRVLTQYF	TGTGCCAGCAGCCAAGGCGGACAGGGTCGGGTTTTGACCCAGTACTTC
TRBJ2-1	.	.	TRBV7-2	CASSRRELVNKQFF	TGTGCCAGCAGCCGCCGAGAATTAGTGAATAAGCAGTTCTTC
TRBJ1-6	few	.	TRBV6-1	CASSEDFSGPDSPLHF	.
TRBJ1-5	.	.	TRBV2	CASSGGFNQPQHF	TGTGCCAGCAGTGGGGGCTTTAATCAGCCCCAGCATTTT
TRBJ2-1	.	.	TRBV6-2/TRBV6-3	CASSYQGGEQFF	TGTGCCAGCAGTTACCAGGGCGGTGAGCAGTTCTTC
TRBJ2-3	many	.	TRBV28	CASNDPTEYSTDTQYF	TGTGCCAGCAACGATCCGACCGAGTATAGCACAGATACGCAGTATTTT
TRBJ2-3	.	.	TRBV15	CATRWDPNQPQYF	TGTGCCACCAGGTGGGACCCCAATCAGCCCCAGTATTTT
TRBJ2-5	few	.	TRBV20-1	CSATDRDANQETQYF	TGCAGTGCCACCGACCGGGACGCCAACCAAGAGACCCAGTACTTC
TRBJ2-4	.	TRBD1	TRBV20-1	CSARGDREAREQYF	TGCAGTGCTAGAGGGGACAGGGAAGCACGGGAGCAGTACTTC
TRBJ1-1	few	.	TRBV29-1	CSVAPGGRGTEAFF	TGCAGCGTTGCCCCGGGGGGGAGGGGGACTGAAGCTTTCTTT
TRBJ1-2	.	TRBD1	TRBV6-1	CATRDVATQGGYGYTF	TGTGCCACTCGGGACGTGGCTACTCAGGGGGGCTATGGCTACACCTTC
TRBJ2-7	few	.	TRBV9	CASSGRGRGYEQYF	TGTGCCAGCAGCGGGCGAGGCAGGGGCTACGAGCAGTACTTC
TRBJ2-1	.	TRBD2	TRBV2	CASSETAGANNEQFF	TGTGCCAGCAGTGAAACAGCGGGGGCTAACAATGAACAGTTCTTC
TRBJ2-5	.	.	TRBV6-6	CASSYTHERYF	TGTGCCAGCAGTTACACCCATGAGCGGTACTTC
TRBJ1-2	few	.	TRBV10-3	CAITAARERYTF	TGTGCCATCACTGCTGCCAGGGAAAGATACACCTTC
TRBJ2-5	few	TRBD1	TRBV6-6	CASSSRDRRETQYF	TGTGCCAGCAGCAGCCGGGACAGGAGAGAGACCCAGTACTTC
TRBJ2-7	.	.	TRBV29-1	CSVDFLGEQYF	TGCAGCGTTGACTTCTTAGGCGAGCAGTACTTC
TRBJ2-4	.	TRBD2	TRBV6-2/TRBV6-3	CASRYWGGSTKNIQYF	TGTGCCAGCAGATACTGGGGGGGGTCGACCAAAAACATTCAGTACTTC
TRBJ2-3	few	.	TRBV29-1	CSGRRGRFTDTQYF	TGCAGCGGGAGGAGGGGGCGGTTCACAGATACGCAGTATTTT
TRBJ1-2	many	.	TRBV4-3	CASSRQTGNGYTF	TGCGCCAGCAGCAGACAGACAGGAAATGGCTACACCTTC
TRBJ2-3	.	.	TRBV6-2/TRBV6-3	CASSYDYEGGDTQYF	TGTGCCAGCAGTTACGATTACGAAGGGGGAGATACGCAGTATTTT
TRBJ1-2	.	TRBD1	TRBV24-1	CATSDLRGQGNYGYTF	TGTGCCACCAGTGATTTGAGGGGACAGGGTAACTATGGCTACACCTTC
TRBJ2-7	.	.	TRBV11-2	CASSWGTSSYEQYF	TGTGCCAGCAGCTGGGGGACCTCCTCCTACGAGCAGTACTTC
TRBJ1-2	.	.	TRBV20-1	CSASSGGGGYTF	TGCAGTGCTAGTTCGGGGGGAGGCGGCTACACCTTC
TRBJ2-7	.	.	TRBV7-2	CASSTRAAGNYEQYF	TGTGCCAGCAGCACCCGGGCCGCAGGTAACTACGAGCAGTACTTC